This T cell receptor beta chain was recovered during a study of CD8 T cells in ankylosing spondylitis. General study findings and limits: Prior literature has documented some motif variants in synovial fluid and blood from reactive arthritis. The study looked at matched synovial fluid samples from ankylosing spondylitis patients. Disease-linked clones were reported to be significantly enriched there. A TCR beta motif of under 10 highly homologous variants seemed to mark ankylosing spondylitis blood. The authors found the disease-linked clones to be CD8+ and relatively rare in peripheral blood.

Regarding this clonotype: The antigen remains undetermined. One end of the junction is discordant with germline, which a read error may explain.

Using quantitative 5'-RACE with molecular barcodes, the authors made TCR beta libraries. MiXCR, run by TCRdb on the 5' RACE reads, gives a single entry per CDR3 protein. The profile shows 500,000 to 650,000 distinct CDR3 sequences, approximately 5% of them singletons. The V gene's germline CDR1 is DFQATT and CDR2 SNEGSKA (reference sequence). The CDR3 runs to 17 residues. V and J are TRBV20-1 and TRBJ2-1; D not resolved. Sequencing used blood, either unsorted or a sorted T cell fraction (not recorded which). This TCR was recovered from a male donor with ankylosing spondylitis. The CDR3 DNA reads TGCTGTGCTAGAGATCGGGTCACAGCAAGACTCTTAAATGAGCAGTTCTTC. The encoded protein is CCARDRVTARLLNEQFF.